This T cell receptor (beta chain) was retrieved from a study of T cells in women clearing cervical HPV infection. Study results and caveats: Timing of associations relative to infection is unclear; T-cell subsets were not isolated.

Sequenced by immunoSEQ multiplex PCR; TCRdb stores in-frame clones only, minus some. The sample table includes approximately 41,000 clones. To note about this clone: Its antigen is currently unknown.

This TCR was sampled from a woman between 18 and 75 years old with a cervical HPV16 infection that either progressed to CIN3+ or cleared (not recorded which). Material for sequencing was blood buffy coat.

The CDR3 bases that were read are TGTGCCAGCAGTTTATTACAAGGGGCCTTTTACAATGAG. It translates to CASSLLQGAFYNE. The CDR3 as a whole reads CASSLLQGAFYNEQFF. J is TRBJ2-1 and V is TRBV27; the D gene is possibly TRBD1 (5 bases). With the read ending 3 residues before the CDR3 end, the germline J gene is used to fill in that end. Trimming took off 1 base at V and 4 bases at J, with 14 bases between the two ends. The CDR3 spans 16 residues. The germline V gene has CDR1 MNHEY and CDR2 SMNVEV (reference sequence).